The entry below gives a single T cell receptor (beta chain) sequence along with its context. The antigen remains unidentified. Cultured CD4+ T-cell DNA underwent Oncomine TCR Beta short-read sequencing. TCRdb ran MiXCR on the PCR reads and lists one entry per CDR3 protein. The profile shows just over 4,000 distinct CDR3 sequences, 43% of them singletons. Documented treatment: approximately 10-day PBMC culture with coronavirus spike peptide pools or control peptides (ViraFEST assay). These data are taken from a study of vaccination and CD4 T cells after COVID-19. This CDR3 comprises 14 residues. Germline CDR1 reads MNHEY; CDR2 reads SMNVEV (reference sequence). The V end was cut by 5 bases, the J end by 7 bases, with 18 bases between.

This TCR was recovered from a human donor who had recovered from COVID-19. V and J are TRBV27 and TRBJ2-7; tentatively, D is TRBD2 (5 bases). Sequenced: CD4+ T cells from blood, cultured in vitro. In DNA, the CDR3 is TGTGCCAGCAGTCCCCAGCGGACCCGACGGGAGCAGTACTTC. Translated: CASSPQRTRREQYF.